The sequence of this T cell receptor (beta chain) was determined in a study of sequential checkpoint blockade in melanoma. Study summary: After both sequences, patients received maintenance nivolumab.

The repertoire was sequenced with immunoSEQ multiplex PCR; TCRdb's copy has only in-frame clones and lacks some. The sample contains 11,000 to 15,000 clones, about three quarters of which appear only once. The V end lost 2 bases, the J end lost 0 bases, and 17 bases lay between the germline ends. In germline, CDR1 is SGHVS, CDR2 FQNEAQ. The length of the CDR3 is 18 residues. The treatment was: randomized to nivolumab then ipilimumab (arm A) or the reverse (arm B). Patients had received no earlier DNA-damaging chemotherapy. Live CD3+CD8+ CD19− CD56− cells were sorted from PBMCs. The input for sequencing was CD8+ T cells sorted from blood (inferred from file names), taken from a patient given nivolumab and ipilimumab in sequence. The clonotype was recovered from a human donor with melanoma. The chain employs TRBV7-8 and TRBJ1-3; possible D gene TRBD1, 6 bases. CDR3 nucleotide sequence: TGTGCCAGCAGCTTAAGTTCGGGGGGCCCTAGCTCTGGAAACACCATATATTTT. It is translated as CASSLSSGGPSSGNTIYF. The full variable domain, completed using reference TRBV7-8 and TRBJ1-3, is GAGVSQSPRYKVAKRGQDVALRCDPISGHVSLFWYQQALGQGPEFLTYFQNEAQLDKSGLPSDRFFAERPEGSVSTLKIQRTQQEDSAVYLCASSLSSGGPSSGNTIYFGEGSWLTVV.